This passage covers 22 T cell receptor beta chains from one sample sequenced in a study of cytomegalovirus exposure and HLA in healthy donors. PCR was performed using 60 Vbeta and 13 Jbeta primers. Assay used: immunoSEQ multiplex PCR; TCRdb lists only in-frame clones, some missing. The table shows approximately 100,000 clones, with 79% occurring only once. Sequencing used PBMCs. The source of these receptors is a woman between 35 and 50 years old in good health and CMV-seronegative.

This chain connects TRBV4-3 to TRBJ2-7; the D is unclear. This CDR3 is built from 13 residues. The V gene's germline CDR1 is LGHNA and CDR2 YSLEER. Trimming took 4 bases from V and 5 from J, leaving 12 bases between them. CDR3 sequence (DNA): TGCGCCAGCAGCCTGCGGTCCCGGGACGAGCAGTACTTC. Amino acids: CASSLRSRDEQYF.

This clone was seen a handful of times. The V call is TRBV7-2, the J call TRBJ2-4, with D tentatively TRBD2 (6 bases). Germline V gene data show CDR1 as SGHTA and CDR2 as FQGNSA. This CDR3 has 14 residues. Trimming shortened V by 5 bases and J by 6 bases, and 14 bases separated the two germline ends. The CDR3 sequence: CASSRPTSSNIQYF. DNA of the CDR3: TGTGCCAGCAGCCGCCCTACTAGCTCAAACATTCAGTACTTC.

V and J are TRBV4-1 and TRBJ2-7, with 7 nucleotides matching TRBD1. Trimming removed 4 bases from V and 3 bases from J; junction bases left unmatched: 9. This CDR3 has 15 residues. Per germline, CDR1 MGHRA and CDR2 YSYEKL. The CDR3 DNA follows: TGCGCCAGCAGCCCCTTGACAGGGCAAAGCTACGAGCAGTACTTC. This codes for CASSPLTGQSYEQYF.

This clone was observed a few times. J is TRBJ1-2 and V is TRBV7-2; 8 nucleotides agree with TRBD1. Germline V gives CDR1 SGHTA, CDR2 FQGNSA. The CDR3 has 15 amino acids. J lost 4 bases, V lost 5 bases, and 9 bases had no gene match. The CDR3 coding sequence is TGTGCCAGCAGCCCAGGGGGCGCTGCCCTCTATGGCTACACCTTC. Protein: CASSPGGAALYGYTF. The full variable domain, completed using reference TRBV7-2 and TRBJ1-2, is GAGVSQSPSNKVTEKGKDVELRCDPISGHTALYWYRQSLGQGLEFLIYFQGNSAPDKSGLPSDRFSAERTGGSVSTLTIQRTQQEDSAVYLCASSPGGAALYGYTFGSGTRLTVV.

In its sample, this clone was seen a few times. The chain links TRBV27 to TRBJ2-7; TRBD2 aligns across 10 bases. Germline V CDR1 and CDR2: MNHEY, SMNVEV (reference sequence). CDR3 length: 15 amino acids. V lost 6 bases, J lost 4 bases, and 9 bases stayed unmatched. CDR3 coding DNA: TGTGCCAGCAGCCCAGCGCGAGCGGGAGGGTACGAGCAGTACTTC. Translated: CASSPARAGGYEQYF.

V and J are TRBV27 and TRBJ2-7; TRBD2 agrees at 10 bases. Germline assignment: CDR1 MNHEY and CDR2 SMNVEV (reference sequence). This CDR3 is 16 amino acids long. The ends lost 5 bases at V and 0 bases at J; junction bases unmatched: 7. The CDR3 region is CASSRRSSGSSYEQYF. In DNA form, the CDR3 reads TGTGCCAGCAGTCGCAGATCTAGCGGGAGCTCCTACGAGCAGTACTTC.

The chain uses TRBV28 and TRBJ2-3; TRBD2 might be the D (7 bases). The CDR3 runs to 15 residues. The germline V gene encodes CDR1 MDHEN and CDR2 SYDVKM. Trimming shortened V by 4 bases and J by 6 bases, and 17 bases separated the two germline ends. DNA for the CDR3: TGTGCCAGCAGTTACAGGGAAGGCGGGGGTGATACGCAGTATTTT. This codes for CASSYREGGGDTQYF.

This clone was observed a single time. The genes are TRBV5-1 and TRBJ2-7; D call uncertain. The ends were cut back, 3 bases at V and 3 bases at J, with 10 bases in the middle. The CDR3 extends over 13 amino acids. Germline CDR1 and CDR2: SGHRS and YFSETQ. CDR3: CASSSDGVYEQYF. CDR3 nucleotides: TGCGCCAGCAGCTCTGACGGAGTCTACGAGCAGTACTTC.

The genes are TRBV4-3 and TRBJ1-1; 8 bases match TRBD1. Per germline, CDR1 LGHNA and CDR2 YSLEER. V was pared by 4 bases and J by 1 base, with 2 bases of the junction left unmatched. The CDR3 spans 14 residues. CDR3 DNA sequence: TGCGCCAGCAGCCGACAGGGGACGAACACTGAAGCTTTCTTT. This encodes CASSRQGTNTEAFF.

This chain joins TRBV7-2 and TRBJ2-7, with D possibly matching TRBD2 (6 bases). V lost 6 bases to trimming and J lost 0 bases, with 15 bases between them. The CDR3 loop spans 15 amino acids. CDR1 and CDR2 from the germline V gene are SGHTA and FQGNSA. For the CDR3, the DNA is TGTGCCAGCAGTCCAGCGGGCTTGAGCTCCTACGAGCAGTACTTC. It translates to CASSPAGLSSYEQYF.

This chain uses TRBV9 with TRBJ2-1, with D maybe TRBD2 (5 bases). Deletions cut 3 bases from V and 2 bases from J, with 12 bases between. The germline V gene has CDR1 SGDLS and CDR2 YYNGEE. The CDR3 has 15 residues. The CDR3 spells CASSGGATPYNEQFF. The DNA for the CDR3 is TGTGCCAGCAGCGGGGGAGCCACTCCCTACAATGAGCAGTTCTTC.

The CDR3 loop reads CASWDYQETQYF. CDR3 in DNA: TGTGCCAGCTGGGACTACCAAGAGACCCAGTACTTC. The rearrangement links TRBV2 to TRBJ2-5, with D perhaps TRBD2 (6 bases). This CDR3 region has 12 residues. V dropped 8 bases and J dropped 0 bases, with 7 bases sitting between them. CDR1 is SNHLY, CDR2 FYNNEI, per germline.

This CDR3 is CASSLAQGLISPLHF. CDR3 bases: TGTGCCAGCAGCTTAGCCCAGGGTTTAATTTCACCCCTCCACTTT. This chain links TRBV7-2 with TRBJ1-6; a weak D match, TRBD1 (5 bases). The CDR3 extends over 15 amino acids. V dropped 0 bases and J dropped 9 bases, with 12 bases sitting between them. Germline V gene lookup returns CDR1 SGHTA and CDR2 FQGNSA. Filled out from reference TRBV7-2 and TRBJ1-6, the complete variable domain reads GAGVSQSPSNKVTEKGKDVELRCDPISGHTALYWYRQSLGQGLEFLIYFQGNSAPDKSGLPSDRFSAERTGGSVSTLTIQRTQQEDSAVYLCASSLAQGLISPLHFGNGTRLTVT.

This clone showed up just a few times. The chain combines TRBV7-2 with TRBJ2-1, with 7 bases matching TRBD1. Germline V CDR1 and CDR2: SGHTA, FQGNSA. The CDR3 spans 15 residues. V lost 1 base to trimming and J lost 7 bases; unmatched junction nucleotides: 7. The CDR3 region is CASSLERGQVNEQFF. CDR3 nucleotide sequence: TGTGCCAGCAGCTTAGAGAGGGGGCAAGTGAATGAGCAGTTCTTC.

As to this clone: The junction shows a germline mismatch at one end, possibly a read error. This rearrangement joins TRBV4-3 to TRBJ2-7; TRBD1 aligns across 7 bases. The CDR3 totals 15 residues. In germline, CDR1 is LGHNA, CDR2 YSLEER. This chain's CDR3 is CASSQDGTVSYEQYF. The CDR3, as DNA: TGCGCCAGCAGTCAAGACGGGACAGTCTCCTACGAGCAGTACTTC.

The chain is built from TRBV9 and TRBJ2-3; 7 bases map to TRBD2. Germline loops: CDR1 SGDLS, CDR2 YYNGEE. The CDR3 covers 21 residues. V shed 0 bases and J 1 base; nucleotides not matched to a gene: 20. This CDR3 reads CASSVGYGGGGGREGTDTQYF. The CDR3 DNA sequence: TGTGCCAGCAGCGTAGGGTATGGCGGTGGGGGGGGTCGTGAGGGCACAGATACGCAGTATTTT.

This clone was found once. The chain is built from TRBV10-3 and TRBJ1-4; D ambiguous. Germline V gene sequence: CDR1 ENHRY, CDR2 SYGVKD. V was pared by 1 base and J by 5 bases, with 5 bases between. The CDR3 consists of 13 residues. CDR3 amino acids: CAISEYRNEKLFF. CDR3 nucleotides: TGTGCCATCAGTGAGTACAGAAATGAAAAACTGTTTTTT.

CDR3 DNA sequence: TGCGCCAGCCGCCCTACAGCGGGAGGCCAAGAGACCCAGTACTTC. Amino acids: CASRPTAGGQETQYF. V is TRBV5-1 and J is TRBJ2-5, with TRBD2 matching over 9 bases. Germline V gene lookup returns CDR1 SGHRS and CDR2 YFSETQ. J gave up 1 base and V 7 bases, and 8 bases lay outside the gene matches. The CDR3 contains 15 residues.

V usage is TRBV4-3 and J usage is TRBJ2-2, with D perhaps matching TRBD2 (7 bases). This CDR3 comprises 19 residues. Between the trimmed V and J ends, which lost 0 bases and 6 bases, there was a span of 23 bases. Looked up from germline, CDR1 is LGHNA and CDR2 is YSLEER. CDR3 region: CASSQDDGGATGSAGELFF. DNA of the CDR3: TGCGCCAGCAGCCAAGATGATGGGGGGGCAACAGGATCGGCCGGGGAGCTGTTTTTT.

This clone was observed a single time. Written as DNA, the CDR3 is TGTGCCAGCTCACCGGGCGGGAAGACAGTCGGGGAGCTGTTTTTT. Translating it yields CASSPGGKTVGELFF. The genes are TRBV18 and TRBJ2-2; tentative D call: TRBD2 (6 bases). The V gene lost 3 bases and the J gene lost 7 bases, with 15 bases spanning the gap. The CDR3 has 15 amino acids. Germline V CDR1 and CDR2: KGHSH, LQKENI. Supplemented by reference TRBV18 and TRBJ2-2, the full variable domain reads NAGVMQNPRHLVRRRGQEARLRCSPMKGHSHVYWYRQLPEEGLKFMVYLQKENIIDESGMPKERFSAEFPKEGPSILRIQQVVRGDSAAYFCASSPGGKTVGELFFGEGSRLTVL.

This sequence joins TRBV7-2 and TRBJ1-5; D unresolved. CDR1 is SGHTA, CDR2 FQGNSA, per germline. The V end lost 6 bases, the J end lost 7 bases, and 10 bases lay between the germline ends. This CDR3 is built from 12 residues. The CDR3 nucleotides are TGTGCCAGCAGTCCCCCCCAACAGCCCCAGCATTTT. It yields the protein CASSPPQQPQHF.

This clone was counted once. This rearrangement joins TRBV7-8 to TRBJ1-2; TRBD1 aligns across 8 bases. CDR1 SGHVS and CDR2 FQNEAQ come from the germline V gene. J was trimmed by 3 bases and V by 5 bases; bases with no gene match: 5. The CDR3 covers 14 residues. CDR3 sequence: CASSRQGKDYGYTF. CDR3 coding DNA: TGTGCCAGCAGCCGACAGGGGAAGGACTATGGCTACACCTTC. Full variable domain (rest looked up from reference TRBV7-8 and TRBJ1-2): GAGVSQSPRYKVAKRGQDVALRCDPISGHVSLFWYQQALGQGPEFLTYFQNEAQLDKSGLPSDRFFAERPEGSVSTLKIQRTQQEDSAVYLCASSRQGKDYGYTFGSGTRLTVV.